This TCR beta chain was captured by sequencing in a study of a mutant IDH1 vaccine in newly diagnosed glioma. As for the study in general: Once 4-6 weeks had passed after radiotherapy alone, vaccination started, or it started with temozolomide cycles. Earlier care involved radiotherapy, temozolomide, or both, and the majority received both. Study-wide results and caveats: Alterations occurring in top peripheral T cell clonotypes seemed unrelated to pseudoprogression.

Time point defined: week 35, safety follow-up. Every single dose of the vaccine, 300 ug of mutant IDH1 20-mer peptide, came with topical imiquimod. Donors had new IDH1-mutant astrocytomas of WHO grade 3 or 4 (ATRX-lost). Germline V gene lookup returns CDR1 ENHRY and CDR2 SYGVKD. The trim removed 5 bases at V and 3 bases at J, leaving 24 bases unmatched. This CDR3 has 20 amino acids. About this clone: The antigen remains undetermined.

TCRdb's table, derived via immunoSEQ multiplex PCR, lists solely in-frame clones and lacks some. Among tens of thousands of clones listed, 70% to 90% were seen once. The V call is TRBV10-3, the J call TRBJ2-7, with 8 bases lining up with TRBD2. Material: PBMCs, obtained from a glioma patient whose treatment included an IDH1 peptide vaccine. This TCR was sampled from a young man with glioma. CDR3 sequence reads: CAISRQRAGEDDRSIYEQYF. The CDR3 nucleotides read TGTGCCATCAGTCGTCAACGAGCGGGAGAAGACGATAGATCAATCTACGAGCAGTACTTC.